The present T cell receptor beta chain was sequenced within a study of breast tumors, draining lymph nodes, adjacent tissues. General study points: Compared with lymph nodes, tumors were less diverse; compared with nontumor tissue, more. The lymph node origin of tumor T cells was framed as consistent with a hypothesis, not demonstrated. Tumor and nontumor repertoires were significantly more similar in luminal-like than in basal-like breast cancer. Data fit most tumor T cells coming from lymph node, expanding in tumor.

Trimming took off 5 bases at V and 7 bases at J, with 15 bases between the two ends. This CDR3 is 14 amino acids long. CDR1 is MDHEN, CDR2 SYDVKM, per germline. This clonotype was observed at least ten times. Its antigen is undetermined. Samples came from axillary lymph nodes draining the breast cancer. TCRdb ran MiXCR on the multiplex PCR reads and lists one entry per CDR3 protein. The sample yields approximately 100,000 distinct CDR3 sequences, around 21% seen once. This chain links TRBV28 with TRBJ1-5; TRBD1 might be the D (6 bases). This TCR came from a female donor with breast cancer. Some clones in this sample may be carry-over from other donors' samples. The sample was axillary lymph node tissue. In nucleotides, the CDR3 is TGTGCCAGCAGTCCCCCGGCCAGGGGACAGCCCCAGCATTTT. Translated, it gives CASSPPARGQPQHF.